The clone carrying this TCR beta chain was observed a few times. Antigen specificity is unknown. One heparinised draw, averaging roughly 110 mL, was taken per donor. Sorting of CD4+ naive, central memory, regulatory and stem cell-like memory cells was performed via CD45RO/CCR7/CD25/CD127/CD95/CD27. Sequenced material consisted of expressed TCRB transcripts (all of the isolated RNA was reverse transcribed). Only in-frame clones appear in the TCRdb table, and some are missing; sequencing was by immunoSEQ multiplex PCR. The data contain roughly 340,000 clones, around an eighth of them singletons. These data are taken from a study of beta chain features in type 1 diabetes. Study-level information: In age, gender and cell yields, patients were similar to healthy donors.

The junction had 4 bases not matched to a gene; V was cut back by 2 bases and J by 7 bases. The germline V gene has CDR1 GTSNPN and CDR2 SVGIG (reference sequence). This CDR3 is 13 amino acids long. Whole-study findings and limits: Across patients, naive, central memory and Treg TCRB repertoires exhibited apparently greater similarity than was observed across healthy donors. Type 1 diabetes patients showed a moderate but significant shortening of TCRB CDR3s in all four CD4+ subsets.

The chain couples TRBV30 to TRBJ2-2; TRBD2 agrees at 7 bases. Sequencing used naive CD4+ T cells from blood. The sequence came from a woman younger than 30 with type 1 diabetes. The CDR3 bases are TGTGCCTGGAGTCCACGGGGGGACGGGGAGCTGTTTTTT. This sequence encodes CAWSPRGDGELFF.